This paragraph covers one T cell receptor beta chain sequence. Noted time point: 2014-2015 season, pre-vaccination. Donors with HIV/AIDS, active malignancy, immunomodulators or active illness were excluded. This record belongs to a study of follicular helper T cells after annual influenza vaccination. Study in general: Some donors were sampled over the 2013-2014, 2014-2015 and 2015-2016 vaccinations.

The CDR3 consists of 16 residues. Per germline, CDR1 MNHEY and CDR2 SMNVEV (reference sequence). J lost 4 bases, V lost 2 bases, and 10 bases had no gene match. Using immunoSEQ multiplex PCR, the repertoire was profiled, and TCRdb retains in-frame clones only, with some absent. Of roughly 27,000 clones detected, roughly 80% appear once; the ten largest clones hold about 1.2%. V gene TRBV27 combines with J gene TRBJ1-1, with TRBD1 matching over 7 bases. The sequences come from CXCR5+ CD38- circulating T follicular helper cells from blood, collected on the day of influenza vaccination. Subset in this sample: circulating Tfh, non-naive CD4+CXCR5+PD-1+ (ICOS+CD38+ or ICOS-CD38-). This clonotype originated in an adult who received the influenza vaccine. This chain's CDR3 is CASSLSATGLGTEAFF. CDR3 in DNA: TGTGCCAGCAGTTTAAGCGCGACAGGGCTGGGCACTGAAGCTTTCTTT.